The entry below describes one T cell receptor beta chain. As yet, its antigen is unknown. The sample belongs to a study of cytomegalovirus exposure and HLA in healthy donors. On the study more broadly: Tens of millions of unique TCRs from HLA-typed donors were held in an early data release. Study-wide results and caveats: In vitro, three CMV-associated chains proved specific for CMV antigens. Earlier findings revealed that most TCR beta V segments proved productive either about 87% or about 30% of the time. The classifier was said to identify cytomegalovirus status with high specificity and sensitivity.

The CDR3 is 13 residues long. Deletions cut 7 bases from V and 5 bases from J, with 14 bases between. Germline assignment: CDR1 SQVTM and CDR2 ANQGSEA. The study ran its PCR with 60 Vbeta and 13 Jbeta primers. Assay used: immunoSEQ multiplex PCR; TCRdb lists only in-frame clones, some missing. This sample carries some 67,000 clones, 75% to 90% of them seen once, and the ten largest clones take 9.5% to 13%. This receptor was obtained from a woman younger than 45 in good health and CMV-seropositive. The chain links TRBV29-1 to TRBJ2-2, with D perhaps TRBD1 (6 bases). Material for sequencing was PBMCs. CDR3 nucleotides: TGCAGCGCTGCTTGGCAGGGGACCGGGGAGCTGTTTTTT. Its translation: CSAAWQGTGELFF.